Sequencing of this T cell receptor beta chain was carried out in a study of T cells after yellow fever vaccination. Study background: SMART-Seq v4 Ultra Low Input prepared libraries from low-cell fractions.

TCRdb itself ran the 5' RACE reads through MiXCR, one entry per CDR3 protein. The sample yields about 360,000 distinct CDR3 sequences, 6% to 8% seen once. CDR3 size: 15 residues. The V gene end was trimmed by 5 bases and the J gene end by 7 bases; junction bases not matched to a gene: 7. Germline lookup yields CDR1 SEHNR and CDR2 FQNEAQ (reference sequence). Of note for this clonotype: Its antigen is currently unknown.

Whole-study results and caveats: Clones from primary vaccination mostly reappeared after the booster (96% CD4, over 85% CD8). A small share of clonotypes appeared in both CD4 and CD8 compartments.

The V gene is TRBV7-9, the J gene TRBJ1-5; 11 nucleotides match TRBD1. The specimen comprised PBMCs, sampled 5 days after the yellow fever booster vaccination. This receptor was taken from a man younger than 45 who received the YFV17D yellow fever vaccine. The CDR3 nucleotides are TGTGCCAGCAGCCTATGGACAGGGGGCGACCAGCCCCAGCATTTT. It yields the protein CASSLWTGGDQPQHF.